These T cell receptor beta chains were read from a single sample in a study of human T cells and chemical hapten exposure. TCRdb re-called the RACE reads through MiXCR, storing one row per CDR3 protein. Among 90,000 to 110,000 distinct CDR3 sequences listed, less than 45% were seen once. Specimen: whole blood, collected in connection with sensitization to the hapten diphenylcyclopropenone (DPC). The source of these receptors is a man in his forties or fifties with alopecia areata. Some clones in this sample may be carry-over from other donors' samples. Each CDR3 is given with its conserved first and last residue. D genes are given only for firm matches. Not all rows give a size; the values are once, few, many and, for expanded clones, a class.

J | size | D | V | CDR3 | DNA
TRBJ1-5 | few | TRBD1 | TRBV6-2/TRBV6-3 | CASSYPKDRGLWGQPQHF | TGTGCCAGCAGTTACCCCAAGGACAGGGGGCTATGGGGTCAGCCCCAGCATTTT
TRBJ2-3 | . | . | TRBV20-1 | CSAIKDTDTQYF | TGCAGTGCTATAAAAGACACAGATACGCAGTATTTT
TRBJ2-4 | . | . | TRBV20-1 | CSAEGRLGKNIQYF | TGCAGTGCAGAGGGACGACTAGGCAAAAACATTCAGTACTTC
TRBJ2-7 | few | . | TRBV7-3 | CASSSGPTYEQYF | TGTGCCAGCAGCTCGGGACCTACCTACGAGCAGTACTTC
TRBJ2-3 | . | . | TRBV5-6 | CASSFRTDLSTDTQYF | TGTGCCAGCAGCTTTAGGACAGATTTAAGCACAGATACGCAGTATTTT
TRBJ2-7 | . | . | TRBV27 | CASSNLGQYYEKYF | TGTGCCAGCAGTAACCTAGGACAGTACTACGAGAAGTACTTC
TRBJ2-3 | once | TRBD1 | TRBV30 | CAWSRALGQADTQYF | TGTGCCTGGAGTCGGGCCCTCGGACAGGCAGATACGCAGTATTTT
TRBJ2-7 | . | TRBD2 | TRBV30 | CARKREAEQYF | TGTGCCCGGAAGCGGGAGGCCGAGCAGTACTTC
TRBJ2-2 | few | . | TRBV29-1 | CSCGWSNTGELFF | TGCAGCTGCGGGTGGAGTAACACCGGGGAGCTGTTTTTT
TRBJ2-3 | few | . | TRBV6-5 | CASSQKTSTDTQYF | TGTGCCAGCAGCCAAAAGACTAGCACAGATACGCAGTATTTT
TRBJ2-7 | few | TRBD2 | TRBV11-1 | CASSSERESTYEQYF | TGTGCCAGCAGCTCGGAGCGGGAGTCGACCTACGAGCAGTACTTC
TRBJ1-6 | few | . | TRBV7-2 | CASSLGSGALLHF | TGTGCCAGCAGCTTAGGATCTGGGGCACTCCTCCACTTT
TRBJ1-6 | . | . | TRBV30 | CAWSPLQASSLHF | TGTGCCTGGAGTCCTTTACAGGCCTCGTCCCTCCACTTT
TRBJ2-3 | . | TRBD2 | TRBV12-3/TRBV12-4 | CASIKTSGATQYF | TGTGCCAGCATAAAGACTAGCGGGGCTACGCAGTATTTT
TRBJ1-5 | . | TRBD1 | TRBV5-1 | CASSLTGESNQPQHF | TGCGCCAGCAGCTTAACAGGGGAGAGCAATCAGCCCCAGCATTTT
TRBJ2-7 | once | . | TRBV13 | CASSVRPGGLYF | TGTGCCAGCAGCGTGCGCCCTGGAGGGTTGTACTTC
TRBJ2-7 | few | . | TRBV20-1 | CSARGQNSYEQYF | TGCAGTGCTAGAGGACAAAACTCCTACGAGCAGTACTTC
TRBJ1-5 | . | . | TRBV10-3 | CAISESKDGDQPQHF | TGTGCCATCAGTGAGTCGAAGGACGGTGATCAGCCCCAGCATTTT
TRBJ1-1 | . | . | TRBV7-9 | CASSLDVPSEAFF | TGTGCCAGCAGCTTAGATGTTCCGTCTGAAGCTTTCTTT
TRBJ1-4 | few | . | TRBV5-1 | CASSFGSTNEKLFF | TGCGCCAGCAGCTTTGGGTCCACGAATGAAAAACTGTTTTTT
TRBJ2-1 | few | TRBD2 | TRBV20-1 | CSARDLETSGRDEQFF | TGCAGTGCTAGAGATCTGGAGACTAGCGGGAGGGATGAGCAGTTCTTC
TRBJ1-5 | few | TRBD1 | TRBV24-1 | CATSGQGTNQPQHF | TGTGCCACCTCTGGACAGGGAACCAATCAGCCCCAGCATTTT
TRBJ1-2 | few | . | TRBV6-5 | CATFAGRGYTF | TGTGCCACCTTCGCAGGGAGAGGCTACACCTTC
TRBJ1-1 | . | . | TRBV5-1 | CASSPGREGRIAFF | TGCGCCAGCAGCCCGGGCCGAGAGGGTAGGATAGCTTTCTTT
TRBJ1-4 | . | . | TRBV11-2 | CASSLNVREKLFF | TGTGCCAGCAGCTTAAATGTGAGAGAAAAACTGTTTTTT
TRBJ2-1 | few | TRBD2 | TRBV28 | CASSFLLRRELHNEQFF | TGTGCCAGCAGTTTTCTGCTCCGGCGGGAGCTGCACAATGAGCAGTTCTTC
TRBJ2-7 | . | . | TRBV6-5 | CASSLKDGAYEQYF | TGTGCCAGCAGTTTAAAGGACGGTGCCTACGAGCAGTACTTC
TRBJ1-5 | . | . | TRBV6-2/TRBV6-3 | CASSYPGVGPGQPQHF | TGTGCCAGCAGTTACCCGGGGGTTGGCCCGGGTCAGCCCCAGCATTTT
TRBJ2-3 | once | TRBD2 | TRBV28 | CASSPTSGYTDTQYF | TGTGCCAGCAGTCCGACTAGCGGCTACACAGATACGCAGTATTTT
TRBJ2-5 | . | . | TRBV5-1 | CASSPGSSALKETQYF | TGCGCCAGCAGCCCCGGGAGTTCGGCTTTGAAGGAGACCCAGTACTTC
TRBJ2-1 | . | TRBD2 | TRBV3-1 | CASSQDVPASGRADNEQFF | TGTGCCAGCAGCCAAGATGTACCGGCTAGCGGGAGGGCAGACAATGAGCAGTTCTTC
TRBJ2-1 | few | . | TRBV29-1 | CSVVPYYSSYNEQFF | TGCAGCGTGGTCCCGTACTATAGCTCCTACAATGAGCAGTTCTTC
TRBJ2-5 | few | . | TRBV7-9 | CASSLNQGQETQYF | TGTGCCAGCAGCTTAAACCAGGGACAAGAGACCCAGTACTTC